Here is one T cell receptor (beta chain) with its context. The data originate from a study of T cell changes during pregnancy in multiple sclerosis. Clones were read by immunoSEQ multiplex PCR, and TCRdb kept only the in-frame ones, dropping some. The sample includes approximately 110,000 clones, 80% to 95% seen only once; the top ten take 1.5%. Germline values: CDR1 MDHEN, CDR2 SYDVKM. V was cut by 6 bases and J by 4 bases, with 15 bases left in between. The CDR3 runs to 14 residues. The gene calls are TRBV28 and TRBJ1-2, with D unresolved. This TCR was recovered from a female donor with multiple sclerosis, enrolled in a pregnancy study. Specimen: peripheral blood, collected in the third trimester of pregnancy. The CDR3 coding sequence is TGTGCCAGCAGCCCGACCGGGTTCGGCTATGGCTACACCTTC. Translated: CASSPTGFGYGYTF.